This paragraph reports one T cell receptor (beta chain). Its antigen is unknown. The sample is drawn from a study of cytomegalovirus exposure and HLA in healthy donors. Study results and limitations: Most TCR sequences were seen very rarely across donors, but some public TCRs occurred in many.

With 5 bases clipped from V and 0 bases from J, the junction kept 7 bases outside the gene matches. The germline V gene encodes CDR1 LGHNA and CDR2 YSLEER. The CDR3 contains 15 residues. The assay was immunoSEQ multiplex PCR, and TCRdb's table has in-frame clones only and misses some. The sample records approximately 260,000 clones, about 86% being singletons. Sequenced sample: PBMCs. This TCR was recovered from a woman aged 18 to 35 in good health and CMV-seronegative. J is TRBJ2-7 and V is TRBV4-3; 7 bases line up with TRBD1. The CDR3 sequence: CASSYDRVSSYEQYF. CDR3 nucleotide sequence: TGCGCCAGCAGCTATGACAGGGTCAGCTCCTACGAGCAGTACTTC.